This T cell receptor (beta chain) emerged from a study of T cells in Graves' hyperthyroidism and ophthalmopathy. The CDR3 runs 13 residues. Trimming stripped 3 bases from V and 1 base from J, with 5 bases between. Germline CDR1 KGHDR, CDR2 SFDVKD. The sample holds many counts of this clonotype. There were TCR beta CDR3 regions amplified from RNA transcripts. First-round RT-PCR of the TCR CDR3 relied on the HTBI primer set. TCRdb independently ran MiXCR on the multiplex PCR reads; one entry per CDR3 protein. This sample has around 440,000 distinct CDR3 sequences, with 15% to 18% found just once. Material for sequencing was blood. The receptor was derived from a woman younger than 35 with Graves' hyperthyroidism. J is TRBJ1-1 and V is TRBV24-1; no definite D call. In nucleotides, the CDR3 is TGTGCCACCAGTGATCCATGGAACACTGAAGCTTTCTTT. Protein product: CATSDPWNTEAFF.